This TCR beta chain was obtained from a study of blood T cell repertoires in COVID-19. Study as a whole: T cells, B-cell-depleted T cells, or PBMCs provided the cDNA or gDNA that served as material.

Original data processing: Nucleated cell number was recorded as an estimate derived from reference gene primer amplification. The method was immunoSEQ multiplex PCR; TCRdb's version includes in-frame clones alone and lacks a portion of them. V and J calls and clone size are those listed in that table; D and trimming were worked out from the DNA. The table lists some 230,000 clones, approximately 86% of them singletons. Enrolment of Seattle patients took place during active infection, and they were followed longitudinally. CDR3 size: 13 residues. Trimming shortened V by 5 bases and J by 12 bases, and 20 bases separated the two germline ends. The germline CDR1 and CDR2 sequences are MNHEY and SVGEGT.

The receptor was isolated from a woman between 45 and 60 years old with COVID-19, enrolled during active disease. Sequenced: peripheral blood. The V call is TRBV6-2 or TRBV6-3, the J call TRBJ2-7, with D possibly TRBD1 on 6 matching bases. The CDR3 nucleotides read TGTGCCAGCAGTAATAACCCGGGACACCTGCGGTACGTC. Protein sequence: CASSNNPGHLRYV.